This is a list of T cell receptor beta chains from one sample in a study of blood T cell repertoires in COVID-19. Libraries were prepared by immunoSEQ multiplex PCR; TCRdb keeps only in-frame clonotypes and omits some of them. The data contain 150,000 to 200,000 clones, around nine tenths of them singletons. Material: peripheral blood. The receptors stem from a man younger than 35 with active or convalescent COVID-19. Both conserved end residues are part of each CDR3. A D gene is named only where the DNA matches it firmly. Rows may omit the clone size; those that give it use once, few, many or a size class.

CDR3 DNA | CDR3 protein | clone size | D gene | J gene | V gene
TGTGCCAGCTCACCCCCGGGACAGGCTCCTACAGCTCAGTTCTTC | CASSPPGQAPTAQFF | once | TRBD1 | TRBJ2-1 | TRBV18
TGTGCCAGCAGCCCTTCCTTGGGAAACACCATATATTTT | CASSPSLGNTIYF | . | . | TRBJ1-3 | TRBV14
TGTGCCAGATACCCTCAGGGGTCCCACGAGCAGTACTTC | CARYPQGSHEQYF | . | . | TRBJ2-7 | TRBV12-1
TGCGCCAGCAGCCGATTAGCGGGGGGGTCCTACAATGAGCAGTTCTTC | CASSRLAGGSYNEQFF | once | TRBD2 | TRBJ2-1 | TRBV5-1
TGTGCCAGCAGTGACTACCCCGGGACTAGCGGGAGAGGGGAGCAGTACTTC | CASSDYPGTSGRGEQYF | . | TRBD2 | TRBJ2-7 | TRBV6-1
TGTGCCAGCAGTCCCTCCCCGGTGGTTCCCCAGCATTTT | CASSPSPVVPQHF | . | . | TRBJ1-5 | TRBV28
TGCAGCGTCTATACCGGGTCGAACACTGAAGCTTTCTTT | CSVYTGSNTEAFF | . | . | TRBJ1-1 | TRBV29-1
TGTGCCAGCAGTTACTCGGCAGGAGGAGAGACCCAGTACTTC | CASSYSAGGETQYF | . | . | TRBJ2-5 | TRBV6-5
TGTGCCAGCAGAACCGGGACATTTCCAACTAATGAAAAACTGTTTTTT | CASRTGTFPTNEKLFF | . | . | TRBJ1-4 | TRBV6-6
TGTGCCAGCTCACATGCGGCGGGGTCCTACGAGCAGTACTTC | CASSHAAGSYEQYF | once | . | TRBJ2-7 | TRBV18
TGTGCCAGTAGTATAGAGCGGGGTTGGACTGAAGCTTTCTTT | CASSIERGWTEAFF | . | . | TRBJ1-1 | TRBV19
TGCGCCAGCAGCCAAGAAGTTAGCGGGAGGCTCTACGAGCAGTACTTC | CASSQEVSGRLYEQYF | . | TRBD2 | TRBJ2-7 | TRBV4-1
TGTGCCACCAGGGCAGGGGTGTTCTCGAACACTGAAGCTTTCTTT | CATRAGVFSNTEAFF | . | . | TRBJ1-1 | TRBV15
TGTGCCAGCTCACTGCAGGGGGCGCTTAACTATGGCTACACCTTC | CASSLQGALNYGYTF | . | TRBD1 | TRBJ1-2 | TRBV18
TGCGCCAGCAGCCAAGACGGGACAGGCGACTATGGCTACACCTTC | CASSQDGTGDYGYTF | . | TRBD1 | TRBJ1-2 | TRBV4-1
TGCGCCAGCAGCTGGACAGGGGACTCCTACGAGCAGTACTTC | CASSWTGDSYEQYF | . | TRBD1 | TRBJ2-7 | TRBV5-1
TGTGCCAGCAGTGACGGAGGGGATTACAATGAGCAGTTCTTC | CASSDGGDYNEQFF | . | . | TRBJ2-1 | TRBV6-4
TGTGCCAGCGGGGACAGGCCAGGGACAGATACGCAGTATTTT | CASGDRPGTDTQYF | . | TRBD1 | TRBJ2-3 | TRBV9
TGTGCCAGTAGTATTCGAGGGGGTACTAATGAAAAACTGTTTTTT | CASSIRGGTNEKLFF | . | . | TRBJ1-4 | TRBV19
TGCGCCAGCAGCTTGATGGGGGCAGAGACCCAGTACTTC | CASSLMGAETQYF | . | . | TRBJ2-5 | TRBV5-1
TGTGCCAGCAGCTTAGGCGGTAGCTCTGAGTTCTTC | CASSLGGSSEFF | . | . | TRBJ2-1 | TRBV7-2
TGTGCCAGCAGCTTTGGCAAGCAGGGGAGACCGCGCACAGATACGCAGTATTTT | CASSFGKQGRPRTDTQYF | . | . | TRBJ2-3 | TRBV11-2
TGTGCCAGCAGCTCGCCGACAGGGGGGCTCACCGGGGAGCTGTTTTTT | CASSSPTGGLTGELFF | once | TRBD1 | TRBJ2-2 | TRBV5-6
TGCAGCGTGCCCAACCAGCGACCCTACAATGAGCAGTTCTTC | CSVPNQRPYNEQFF | . | . | TRBJ2-1 | TRBV29-1
TGTGCCGCTTCGACTGACTTGGCTGTCGGGGAGCTGTTTTTT | CAASTDLAVGELFF | . | . | TRBJ2-2 | TRBV10-3
TGTGCCTGGGGGAAACCGGGGAGGAGCTACGAGCAGTACTTC | CAWGKPGRSYEQYF | . | . | TRBJ2-7 | TRBV30
TGTGCCACAAGACTAGCGGGAGGCGGTGAGCAGTTCTTC | CATRLAGGGEQFF | . | TRBD2 | TRBJ2-1 | TRBV24-1
TGCGCCAGCAGTAGATCGGGGTACACCGGGGAGCTGTTTTTT | CASSRSGYTGELFF | . | . | TRBJ2-2 | TRBV10-1
TGTGCCAGCAGCAAGGGGACAGGGGGTCGATCAGGGGAAGAGACCCAGTACTTC | CASSKGTGGRSGEETQYF | once | . | TRBJ2-5 | TRBV21-1
TGTGCCAGCAGCGTGACAGGGGTTGGACAGCCCCAGCATTTT | CASSVTGVGQPQHF | few | TRBD1 | TRBJ1-5 | TRBV5-4
TGTGCCAGCATTCGGACAGGGCAGGAGGAAAAACTGTTTTTT | CASIRTGQEEKLFF | once | TRBD1 | TRBJ1-4 | TRBV7-9
TGTGCTAGTGGTTCGACTCTAGGGGGCAGCTCCTACAATGAGCAGTTCTTC | CASGSTLGGSSYNEQFF | . | TRBD1 | TRBJ2-1 | TRBV12-5
TGTGCCAGCAGCTCAGCGGGGGGTTTGGTTACGCAGTATTTT | CASSSAGGLVTQYF | . | TRBD2 | TRBJ2-3 | TRBV27
TGTGCCAGCAGCCCCGCCGGGACAGGGGTTTATAATTCACCCCTCCACTTT | CASSPAGTGVYNSPLHF | . | TRBD1 | TRBJ1-6 | TRBV7-2
TGTGCCTGGAGTGTGGGGGGTTCCTACAATGAGCAGTTCTTC | CAWSVGGSYNEQFF | once | . | TRBJ2-1 | TRBV30
TGTGCCACCAGCCGACAGGGCTATAGCAATCAGCCCCAGCATTTT | CATSRQGYSNQPQHF | . | TRBD1 | TRBJ1-5 | TRBV15